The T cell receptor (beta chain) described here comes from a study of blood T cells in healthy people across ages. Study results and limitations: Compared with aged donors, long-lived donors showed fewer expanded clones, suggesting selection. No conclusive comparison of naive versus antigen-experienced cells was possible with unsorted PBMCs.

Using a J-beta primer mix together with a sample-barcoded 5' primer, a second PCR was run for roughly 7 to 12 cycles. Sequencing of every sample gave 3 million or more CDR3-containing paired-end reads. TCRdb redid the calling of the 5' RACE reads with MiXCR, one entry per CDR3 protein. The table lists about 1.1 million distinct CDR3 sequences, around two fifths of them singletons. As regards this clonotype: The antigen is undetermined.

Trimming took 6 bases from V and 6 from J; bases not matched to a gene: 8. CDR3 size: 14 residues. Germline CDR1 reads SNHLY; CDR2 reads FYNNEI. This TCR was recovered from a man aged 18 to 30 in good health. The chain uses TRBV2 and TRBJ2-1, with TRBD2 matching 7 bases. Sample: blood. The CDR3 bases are TGTGCCAGCAGCCCGGGACTACCAAGCAATGAGCAGTTCTTC. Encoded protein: CASSPGLPSNEQFF. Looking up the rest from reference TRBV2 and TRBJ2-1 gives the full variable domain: EPEVTQTPSHQVTQMGQEVILRCVPISNHLYFYWYRQILGQKVEFLVSFYNNEISEKSEIFDDQFSVERPDGSNFTLKIRSTKLEDSAMYFCASSPGLPSNEQFFGPGTRLTVL.